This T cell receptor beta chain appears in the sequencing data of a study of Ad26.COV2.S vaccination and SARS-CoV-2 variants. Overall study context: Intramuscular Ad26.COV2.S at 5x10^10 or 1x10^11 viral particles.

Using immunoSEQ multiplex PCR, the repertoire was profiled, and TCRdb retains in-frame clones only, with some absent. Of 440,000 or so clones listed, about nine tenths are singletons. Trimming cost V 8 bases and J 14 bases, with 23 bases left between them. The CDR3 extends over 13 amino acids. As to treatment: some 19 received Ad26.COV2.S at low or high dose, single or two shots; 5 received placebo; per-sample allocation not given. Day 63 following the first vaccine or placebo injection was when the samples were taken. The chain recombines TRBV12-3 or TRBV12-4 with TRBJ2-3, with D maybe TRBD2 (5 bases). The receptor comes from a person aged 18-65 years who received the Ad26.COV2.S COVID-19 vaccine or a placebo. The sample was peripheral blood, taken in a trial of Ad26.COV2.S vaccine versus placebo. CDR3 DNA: TGTGCCAGCGACGGAGCGGAGCCCGGTTTTATGTATTTT. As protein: CASDGAEPGFMYF.